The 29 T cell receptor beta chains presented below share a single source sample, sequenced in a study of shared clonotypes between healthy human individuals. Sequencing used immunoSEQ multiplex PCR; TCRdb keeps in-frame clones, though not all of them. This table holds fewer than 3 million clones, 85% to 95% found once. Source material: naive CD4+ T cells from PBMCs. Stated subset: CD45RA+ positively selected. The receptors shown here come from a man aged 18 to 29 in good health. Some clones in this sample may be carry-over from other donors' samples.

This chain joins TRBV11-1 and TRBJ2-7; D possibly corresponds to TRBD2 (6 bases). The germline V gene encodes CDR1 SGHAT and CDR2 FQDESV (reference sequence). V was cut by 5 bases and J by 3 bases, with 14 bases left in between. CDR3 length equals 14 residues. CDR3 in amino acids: CASSRTSGSYEQYF. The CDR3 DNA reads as TGTGCCAGCAGCAGGACATCCGGGAGCTACGAGCAGTACTTC.

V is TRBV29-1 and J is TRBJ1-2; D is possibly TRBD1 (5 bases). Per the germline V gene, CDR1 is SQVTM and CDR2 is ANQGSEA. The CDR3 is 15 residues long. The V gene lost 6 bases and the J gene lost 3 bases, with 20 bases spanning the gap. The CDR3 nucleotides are TGCAGCGTCGAGCCCAGGCGGGGGAGCGACTATGGCTACACCTTC. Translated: CSVEPRRGSDYGYTF.

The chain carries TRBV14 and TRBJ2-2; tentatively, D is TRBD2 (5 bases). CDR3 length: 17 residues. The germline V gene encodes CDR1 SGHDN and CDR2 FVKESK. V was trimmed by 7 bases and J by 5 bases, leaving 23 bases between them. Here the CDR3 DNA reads TGTGCCAGCACCGGAAACCGGGCTAGCTTTAGGACCGGGGAGCTGTTTTTT. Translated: CASTGNRASFRTGELFF.

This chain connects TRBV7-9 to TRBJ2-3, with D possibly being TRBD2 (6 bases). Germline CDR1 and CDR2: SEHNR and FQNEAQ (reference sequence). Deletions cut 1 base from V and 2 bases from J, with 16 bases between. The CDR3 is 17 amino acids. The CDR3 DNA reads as TGTGCCAGCAGCTTAGAGTGGGAACGGGAGAACACAGATACGCAGTATTTT. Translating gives CASSLEWERENTDTQYF.

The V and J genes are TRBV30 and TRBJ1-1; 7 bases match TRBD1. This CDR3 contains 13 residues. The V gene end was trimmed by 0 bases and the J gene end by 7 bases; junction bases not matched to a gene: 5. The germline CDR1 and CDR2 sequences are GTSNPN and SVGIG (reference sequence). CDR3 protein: CAWSVGGTDEAFF. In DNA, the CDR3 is TGTGCCTGGAGTGTTGGGGGGACAGATGAAGCTTTCTTT.

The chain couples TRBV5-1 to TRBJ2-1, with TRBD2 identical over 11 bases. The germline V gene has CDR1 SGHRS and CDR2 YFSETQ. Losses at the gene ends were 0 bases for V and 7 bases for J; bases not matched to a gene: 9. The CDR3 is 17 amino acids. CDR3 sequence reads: CASSLGVMGLAENEQFF. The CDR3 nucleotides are TGCGCCAGCAGCTTGGGAGTGATGGGACTAGCGGAAAATGAGCAGTTCTTC.

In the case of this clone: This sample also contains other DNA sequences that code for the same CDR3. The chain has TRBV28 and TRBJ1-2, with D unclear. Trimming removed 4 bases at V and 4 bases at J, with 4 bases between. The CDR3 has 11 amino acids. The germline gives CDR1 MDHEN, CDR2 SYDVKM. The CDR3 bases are TGTGCCAGCAGTTACAGCTATGGCTACACCTTC. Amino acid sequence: CASSYSYGYTF.

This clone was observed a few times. The CDR3 DNA reads as TGCGCCAGCAGCTTGCGCCTGGGGAAGAACACTGAAGCTTTCTTT. Protein: CASSLRLGKNTEAFF. The genes are TRBV5-1 and TRBJ1-1, with D hard to call. Trimming shortened V by 1 base and J by 1 base, and 11 bases separated the two germline ends. Germline V gene lookup returns CDR1 SGHRS and CDR2 YFSETQ. CDR3 length: 15 amino acids.

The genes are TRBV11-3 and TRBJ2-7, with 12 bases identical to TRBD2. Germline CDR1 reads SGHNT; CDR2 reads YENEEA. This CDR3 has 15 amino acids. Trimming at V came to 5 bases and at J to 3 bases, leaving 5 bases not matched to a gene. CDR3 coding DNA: TGTGCCAGCAGCCAACTAGCGGGAGGCCACTACGAGCAGTACTTC. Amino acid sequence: CASSQLAGGHYEQYF.

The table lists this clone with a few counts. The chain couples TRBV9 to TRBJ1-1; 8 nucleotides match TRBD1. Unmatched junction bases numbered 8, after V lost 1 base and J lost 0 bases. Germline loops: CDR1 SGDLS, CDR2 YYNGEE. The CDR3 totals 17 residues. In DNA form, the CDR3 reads TGTGCCAGCAGCGTACGGCCAGGGGGCCGAGTGAACACTGAAGCTTTCTTT. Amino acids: CASSVRPGGRVNTEAFF.

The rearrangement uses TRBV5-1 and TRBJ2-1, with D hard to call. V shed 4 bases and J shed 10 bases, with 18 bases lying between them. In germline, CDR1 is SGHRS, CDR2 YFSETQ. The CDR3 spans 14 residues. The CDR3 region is CASSVGQTSGEQFF. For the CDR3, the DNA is TGCGCCAGCAGCGTGGGCCAGACTTCAGGCGAGCAGTTCTTC.

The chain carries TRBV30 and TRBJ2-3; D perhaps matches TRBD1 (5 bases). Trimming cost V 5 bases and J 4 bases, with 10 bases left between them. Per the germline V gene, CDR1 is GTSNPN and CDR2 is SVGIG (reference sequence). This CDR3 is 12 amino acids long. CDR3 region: CAWALGADTQYF. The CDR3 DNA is TGTGCCTGGGCCTTAGGGGCAGATACGCAGTATTTT. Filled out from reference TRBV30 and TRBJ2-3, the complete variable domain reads SQTIHQWPATLVQPVGSPLSLECTVEGTSNPNLYWYRQAAGRGLQLLFYSVGIGQISSEVPQNLSASRPQDRQFILSSKKLLLSDSGFYLCAWALGADTQYFGPGTRLTVL.

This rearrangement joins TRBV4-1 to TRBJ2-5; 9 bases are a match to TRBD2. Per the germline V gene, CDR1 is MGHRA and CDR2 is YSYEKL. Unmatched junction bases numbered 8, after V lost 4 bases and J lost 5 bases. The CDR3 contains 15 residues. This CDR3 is CASSLTGLATETQYF. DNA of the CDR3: TGCGCCAGCAGCCTAACCGGACTAGCGACGGAGACCCAGTACTTC.

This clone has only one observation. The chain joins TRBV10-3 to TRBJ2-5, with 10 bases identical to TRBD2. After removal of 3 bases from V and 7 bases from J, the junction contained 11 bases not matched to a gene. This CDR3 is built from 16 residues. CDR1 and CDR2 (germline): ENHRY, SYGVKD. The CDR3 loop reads CAISDSASGSGGTQYF. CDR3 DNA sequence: TGTGCCATCAGTGATTCTGCTAGCGGGAGTGGCGGGACCCAGTACTTC.

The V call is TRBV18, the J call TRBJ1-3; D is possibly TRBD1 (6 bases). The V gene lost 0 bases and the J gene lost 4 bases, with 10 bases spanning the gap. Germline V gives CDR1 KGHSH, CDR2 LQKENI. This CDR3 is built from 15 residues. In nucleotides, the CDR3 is TGTGCCAGCTCACCACCGGGGGCGCGCGGAAACACCATATATTTT. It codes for CASSPPGARGNTIYF.

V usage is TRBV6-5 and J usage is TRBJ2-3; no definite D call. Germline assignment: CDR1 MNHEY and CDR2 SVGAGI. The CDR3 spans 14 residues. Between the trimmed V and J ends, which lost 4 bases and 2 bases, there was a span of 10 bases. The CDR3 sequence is CASSWSGDTDTQYF. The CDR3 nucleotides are TGTGCCAGCAGTTGGTCCGGCGACACAGATACGCAGTATTTT.

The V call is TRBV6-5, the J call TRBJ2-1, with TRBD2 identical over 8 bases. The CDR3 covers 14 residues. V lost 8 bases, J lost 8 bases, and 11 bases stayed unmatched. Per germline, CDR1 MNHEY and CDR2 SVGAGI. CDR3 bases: TGTGCCAGCCGTCCCGGGACTAGGAGGGATGAGCAGTTCTTC. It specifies CASRPGTRRDEQFF.

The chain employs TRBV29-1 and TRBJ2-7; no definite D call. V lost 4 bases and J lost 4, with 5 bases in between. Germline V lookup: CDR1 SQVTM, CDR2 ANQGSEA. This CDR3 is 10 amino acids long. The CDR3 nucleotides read TGCAGCGTTGGCAGATACGAGCAGTACTTC. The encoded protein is CSVGRYEQYF.

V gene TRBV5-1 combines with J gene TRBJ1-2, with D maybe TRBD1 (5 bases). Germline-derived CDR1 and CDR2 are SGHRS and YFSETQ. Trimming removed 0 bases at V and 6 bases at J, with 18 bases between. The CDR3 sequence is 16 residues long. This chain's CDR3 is CASSLAIRGKANGYTF. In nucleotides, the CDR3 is TGCGCCAGCAGCTTGGCCATTCGGGGCAAAGCGAATGGCTACACCTTC.

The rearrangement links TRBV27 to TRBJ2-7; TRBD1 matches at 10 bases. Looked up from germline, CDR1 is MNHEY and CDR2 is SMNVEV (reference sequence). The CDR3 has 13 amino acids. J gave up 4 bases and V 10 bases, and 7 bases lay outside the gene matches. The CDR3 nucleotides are TGTGCCACATCGCGACAGGGGGCTTACGAGCAGTACTTC. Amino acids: CATSRQGAYEQYF.

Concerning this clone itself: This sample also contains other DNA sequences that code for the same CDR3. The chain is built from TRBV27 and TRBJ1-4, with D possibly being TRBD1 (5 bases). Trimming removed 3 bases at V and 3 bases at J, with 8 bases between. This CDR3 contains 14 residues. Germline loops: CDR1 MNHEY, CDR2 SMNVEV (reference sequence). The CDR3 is CASSLKGANEKLFF. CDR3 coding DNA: TGTGCCAGCAGTTTGAAAGGGGCTAATGAAAAACTGTTTTTT. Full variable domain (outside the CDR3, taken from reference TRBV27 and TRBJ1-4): EAQVTQNPRYLITVTGKKLTVTCSQNMNHEYMSWYRQDPGLGLRQIYYSMNVEVTDKGDVPEGYKVSRKEKRNFPLILESPSPNQTSLYFCASSLKGANEKLFFGSGTQLSVL.

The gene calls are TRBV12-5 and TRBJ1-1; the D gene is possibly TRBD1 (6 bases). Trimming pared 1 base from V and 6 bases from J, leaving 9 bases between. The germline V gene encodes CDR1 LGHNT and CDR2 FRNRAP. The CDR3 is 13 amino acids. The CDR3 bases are TGTGCTAGTGGTTTGGCAGGGGTGGCTGAAGCTTTCTTT. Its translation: CASGLAGVAEAFF.

In DNA form, the CDR3 reads TGTGCCAGCACCGAAGGGGGGATGCACACCATATATTTT. Translation: CASTEGGMHTIYF. V and J are TRBV6-6 and TRBJ1-3; possible D gene TRBD1, 6 bases. The CDR3 has 13 amino acids. CDR1 and CDR2 (germline): MNHNY, SVGAGI (reference sequence). V was clipped by 7 bases and J by 8 bases, with 15 bases between them.

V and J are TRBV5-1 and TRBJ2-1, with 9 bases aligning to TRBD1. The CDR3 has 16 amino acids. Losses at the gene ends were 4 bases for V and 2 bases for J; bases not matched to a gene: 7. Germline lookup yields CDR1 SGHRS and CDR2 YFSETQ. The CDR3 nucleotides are TGCGCCAGCAGCGGAATCGGGACAGGGACCTACAATGAGCAGTTCTTC. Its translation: CASSGIGTGTYNEQFF.

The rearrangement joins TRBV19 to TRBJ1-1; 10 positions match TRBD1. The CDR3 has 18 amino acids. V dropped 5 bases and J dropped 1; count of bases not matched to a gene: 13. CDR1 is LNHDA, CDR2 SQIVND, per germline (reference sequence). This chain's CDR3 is CASSATGGASYGNTEAFF. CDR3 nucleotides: TGTGCCAGTAGTGCGACAGGGGGCGCCTCATATGGGAACACTGAAGCTTTCTTT.

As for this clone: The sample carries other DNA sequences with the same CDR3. The CDR3 region is CASSLGAATNEKLFF. CDR3 DNA sequence: TGCGCCAGCAGCCTCGGGGCGGCCACTAATGAAAAACTGTTTTTT. The rearrangement uses TRBV5-1 and TRBJ1-4; D possibly corresponds to TRBD1 (5 bases). Germline V gene data show CDR1 as SGHRS and CDR2 as YFSETQ. The ends were cut back, 4 bases at V and 2 bases at J, with 12 bases in the middle. The CDR3 is made up of 15 amino acids. Using reference TRBV5-1 and TRBJ1-4 for the parts outside the CDR3, the full variable domain is KAGVTQTPRYLIKTRGQQVTLSCSPISGHRSVSWYQQTPGQGLQFLFEYFSETQRNKGNFPGRFSGRQFSNSRSEMNVSTLELGDSALYLCASSLGAATNEKLFFGSGTQLSVL.

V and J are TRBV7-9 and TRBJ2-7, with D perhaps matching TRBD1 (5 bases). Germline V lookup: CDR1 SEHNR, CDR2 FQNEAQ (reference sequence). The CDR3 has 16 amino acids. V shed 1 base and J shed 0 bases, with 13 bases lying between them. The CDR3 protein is CASSLGRDSNSYEQYF. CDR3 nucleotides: TGTGCCAGCAGCTTAGGCCGAGACAGCAACTCCTACGAGCAGTACTTC.

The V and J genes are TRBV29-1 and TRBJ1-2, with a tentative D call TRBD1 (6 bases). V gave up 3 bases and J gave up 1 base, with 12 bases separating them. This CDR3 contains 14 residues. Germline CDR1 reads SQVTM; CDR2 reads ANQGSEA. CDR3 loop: CSVDGPGDNYGYTF. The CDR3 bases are TGCAGCGTTGACGGTCCAGGGGATAACTATGGCTACACCTTC.

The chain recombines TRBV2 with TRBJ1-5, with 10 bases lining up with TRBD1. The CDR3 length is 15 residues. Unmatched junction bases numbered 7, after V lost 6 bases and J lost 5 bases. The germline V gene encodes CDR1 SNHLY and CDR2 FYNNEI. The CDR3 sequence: CASRGGQGSHQPQHF. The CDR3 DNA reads TGTGCCAGCAGAGGGGGACAGGGGTCCCATCAGCCCCAGCATTTT.